This T cell receptor beta chain stems from a study of blood T cell repertoires in COVID-19. For the study at large: COVID-19 samples, acute and convalescent, were from the United States, Italy and Spain. T cells, B-cell-depleted T cells, or PBMCs provided the cDNA or gDNA that served as material.

This clone turned up a few times. Source study methods: By means of reference gene primer amplification, nucleated cell counts were estimated. Profiled with immunoSEQ multiplex PCR; TCRdb holds only in-frame clones, not every one. The DNA gave D and trimming, while V, J and clone size come from that table. Counted here are more than 200,000 clones, just over 85% occurring once; the ten biggest clones make up 4% to 4.5%. V shed 4 bases, J shed 5 bases, and the junction held 7 bases outside the gene matches. The germline V gene encodes CDR1 SGHNT and CDR2 YYREEE (reference sequence). There are 16 residues in the CDR3.

The sequencing input was peripheral blood. The chain joins TRBV5-4 to TRBJ2-2, with TRBD2 matching over 11 bases. This TCR derives from a man over 45 with acute or convalescent COVID-19. Here the CDR3 DNA reads TGTGCCAGCAGCCGCCAAATAGCGGGGGGGACCGGGGAGCTGTTTTTT. This sequence encodes CASSRQIAGGTGELFF.